These 3 T cell receptor beta chains were all obtained from the same sample, sequenced in a study of blood T cell repertoires in COVID-19. Method: immunoSEQ multiplex PCR; TCRdb's copy keeps in-frame clones and lacks some. The sample yields under 150,000 clones, approximately 82% seen once. The sequenced sample consisted of peripheral blood. Receptors were obtained from a man in his thirties or forties with acute or convalescent COVID-19.

V and J are TRBV9 and TRBJ1-2, with 9 bases matching TRBD1. With V trimmed by 3 bases and J by 3 bases, 6 bases remained unmatched. Germline loops: CDR1 SGDLS, CDR2 YYNGEE. The CDR3 extends over 15 amino acids. The CDR3 protein is CASSATGGRDYGYTF. CDR3 DNA sequence: TGTGCCAGCAGCGCGACAGGGGGACGAGACTATGGCTACACCTTC.

The sample holds one count of this clone. The chain joins TRBV3-1 (or the pseudogene TRBV3-2) to TRBJ1-2; D might be TRBD1 (6 bases). Germline CDR1 is LGHDT and CDR2 is YNNKEL (reference sequence). The CDR3 loop spans 16 amino acids. Between the trimmed V and J ends, which lost 4 bases and 5 bases, there was a span of 20 bases. CDR3 in amino acids: CASSPRVGGASYGYTF. CDR3 bases: TGTGCCAGCAGCCCCCGGGTAGGGGGGGCTTCTTATGGCTACACCTTC.

The CDR3 DNA follows: TGCGCCAGCAGCTCCGGGACAGGGGGACCCCTCCACTTT. Its translation is CASSSGTGGPLHF. The chain links TRBV5-1 to TRBJ1-6; 11 nucleotides line up with TRBD1. The CDR3 covers 13 residues. Germline trimming cut 3 bases from V and 12 bases from J; bases unmatched to any gene: 2. CDR1 and CDR2 (germline): SGHRS, YFSETQ.